A single sample is the source of the 7 T cell receptor beta chains below, sequenced in a study of shared clonotypes between healthy human individuals. Positively selected for CCR7, the CD45RO-negative cells used as naive CD8 cells excluded terminally differentiated effector memory CD45RA+ cells. The data were produced by immunoSEQ multiplex PCR, yet TCRdb's version contains in-frame clones alone and is incomplete. Of some 2 million clones in the sample, just under 95% were seen once. Sequenced sample: naive CD8+ T cells sorted from blood. These receptors were obtained from a man between 18 and 29 years old in good health.

This sequence joins TRBV7-2 and TRBJ2-7, with D possibly matching TRBD2 (6 bases). Trimming pared 1 base from V and 5 bases from J, leaving 12 bases between. CDR3 length: 14 residues. CDR1 and CDR2 (germline): SGHTA, FQGNSA. This chain's CDR3 is CASSLVGSGDEQYF. The CDR3 bases are TGTGCCAGCAGCTTAGTCGGGAGCGGCGACGAGCAGTACTTC.

The gene calls are TRBV7-9 and TRBJ2-7, with D possibly called TRBD1 or TRBD2 (5 bases each). The V and J ends lost 3 bases and 3 bases respectively, with 12 bases between them. Germline assignment: CDR1 SEHNR and CDR2 FQNEAQ (reference sequence). The CDR3 is 14 residues long. CDR3 nucleotide sequence: TGTGCCAGCAGCTTGAAGGCAGGGAGCTACGAGCAGTACTTC. It codes for CASSLKAGSYEQYF.

The chain combines TRBV7-9 with TRBJ1-2; TRBD1 matches at 8 bases. This CDR3 is built from 17 residues. Germline V gene lookup returns CDR1 SEHNR and CDR2 FQNEAQ (reference sequence). The V segment lost 3 bases and the J segment 2 bases; nucleotides outside the gene matches: 11. CDR3 sequence reads: CASSFAFIQGGNYGYTF. For the CDR3, the DNA is TGTGCCAGCAGCTTCGCTTTCATACAGGGGGGAAACTATGGCTACACCTTC.

V and J are TRBV7-9 and TRBJ2-7, with 7 bases matching TRBD2. The CDR3 is 13 amino acids. Germline values: CDR1 SEHNR, CDR2 FQNEAQ (reference sequence). J gave up 6 bases and V 6 bases, and 8 bases lay outside the gene matches. The CDR3 protein is CASSYDPGGEQYF. Here the CDR3 DNA reads TGTGCCAGCAGTTACGACCCGGGGGGCGAGCAGTACTTC.

The chain employs TRBV7-9 and TRBJ1-6; weak D call: TRBD1 (5 bases). CDR3 length: 14 amino acids. V gave up 0 bases and J gave up 9 bases, with 9 bases separating them. CDR1 and CDR2 from the germline V gene are SEHNR and FQNEAQ (reference sequence). The CDR3 DNA follows: TGTGCCAGCAGCTTAGCGATCGGGGGTTCACCCCTCCACTTT. The encoded protein is CASSLAIGGSPLHF.

V and J are TRBV27 and TRBJ2-7; 9 bases align to TRBD1. The CDR3 runs to 14 residues. CDR1 MNHEY and CDR2 SMNVEV come from the germline V gene (reference sequence). After removal of 8 bases from V and 8 bases from J, the junction contained 13 bases not matched to a gene. The CDR3 loop is CASGYTGGAGQQYF. In nucleotides, the CDR3 is TGTGCCAGCGGTTACACAGGGGGCGCCGGGCAGCAGTACTTC.

This rearrangement joins TRBV27 to TRBJ2-1, with 13 nucleotides matching TRBD2. The CDR3 has 15 amino acids. The J segment lost 8 bases and the V segment lost 5 bases, leaving 6 bases of the junction unmatched. Germline V gene sequence: CDR1 MNHEY, CDR2 SMNVEV (reference sequence). The CDR3 region is CASSTWTSGSDEQFF. CDR3 nucleotides: TGTGCCAGCAGTACATGGACTAGCGGGAGTGATGAGCAGTTCTTC.